A selection of T cell receptor beta chains follows, all from one sample in a study of T cells in Graves' hyperthyroidism and ophthalmopathy. TCRdb reanalysed the multiplex PCR reads using MiXCR and keeps one entry per CDR3 protein. The sample gives roughly 380,000 distinct CDR3 sequences, about a fifth of which show up once; around 4% is in the top ten. The sequencing sample was made of blood. The receptors were sampled from a woman aged 18 to 35 with Graves' hyperthyroidism. Each CDR3 is given with its conserved first and last residue. Each record gives: D gene, V gene, clone size, J gene, CDR3 DNA, CDR3 protein. The D gene is left open where the match is weak. Not every row has a clone size; where given, it reads once, few, many or a size class.

d_call: NA; v_call: TRBV29-1; clone_size: many; j_call: TRBJ1-1; cdr3_nt: TGCAGCGTTGACTGGGGGACTGAAGCTTTCTTT; cdr3_aa: CSVDWGTEAFF
d_call: TRBD2; v_call: TRBV6-2/TRBV6-3; clone_size: NA; j_call: TRBJ2-2; cdr3_nt: TGTGCCAGCACCACTCAGGAAGGACTAGCTGGAGTCGGGGAGCTGTTTTTT; cdr3_aa: CASTTQEGLAGVGELFF
d_call: NA; v_call: TRBV5-5; clone_size: many; j_call: TRBJ2-7; cdr3_nt: TGTGCCAGCAGCTCCGCCAAGCTTAGCTTTGGGACGCGGCGCTACGAGCAGTACTTC; cdr3_aa: CASSSAKLSFGTRRYEQYF
d_call: NA; v_call: TRBV6-2/TRBV6-3; clone_size: many; j_call: TRBJ2-7; cdr3_nt: TGTGCCAGCAGCAAGAGGGGGAACTCCTACGAGCAGTACTTC; cdr3_aa: CASSKRGNSYEQYF
d_call: NA; v_call: TRBV4-1; clone_size: few; j_call: TRBJ2-2; cdr3_nt: TGCGCCAGCAGCCAAGTTCTCCGGGGGCGAACCGGGGAGCTGTTTTTT; cdr3_aa: CASSQVLRGRTGELFF
d_call: NA; v_call: TRBV7-9; clone_size: many; j_call: TRBJ2-5; cdr3_nt: TGTGCCAGCAGTCAAGCGGCAGGGCGGGAGACCCAGTACTTC; cdr3_aa: CASSQAAGRETQYF
d_call: NA; v_call: TRBV24-1; clone_size: few; j_call: TRBJ2-7; cdr3_nt: TGTGCCGCCGGGATAGGTTCCTACGATCAGTACTTC; cdr3_aa: CAAGIGSYDQYF
d_call: NA; v_call: TRBV12-3/TRBV12-4; clone_size: many; j_call: TRBJ1-1; cdr3_nt: TGTGCCAGCAGTTTCGGGGATCTTGGAGGCAAAGCTTTCTTT; cdr3_aa: CASSFGDLGGKAFF
d_call: NA; v_call: TRBV6-1; clone_size: many; j_call: TRBJ2-2; cdr3_nt: TGTGCCAGCACCAAAGACAGGATTGGCACCGGGGAGCTGTTTTTT; cdr3_aa: CASTKDRIGTGELFF
d_call: NA; v_call: TRBV19; clone_size: many; j_call: TRBJ1-1; cdr3_nt: TGTGCCAGTAGTATTTGGGGCGCTGAAGCTTTCTTT; cdr3_aa: CASSIWGAEAFF
d_call: TRBD2; v_call: TRBV28; clone_size: NA; j_call: TRBJ2-5; cdr3_nt: TGTGCCAGCAACCCCCCCGGAGGGGAGGGCCAAGAGACCCAGTACTTC; cdr3_aa: CASNPPGGEGQETQYF
d_call: NA; v_call: TRBV29-1; clone_size: many; j_call: TRBJ2-5; cdr3_nt: TGCAGCGTTGGCCCTCGCCTGCGGGAGACCCAGTACTTC; cdr3_aa: CSVGPRLRETQYF
d_call: NA; v_call: TRBV4-2; clone_size: many; j_call: TRBJ1-3; cdr3_nt: TGTGCCAGCAGCCAAGTGGGGTTCTCTGGAAACACCATATATTTT; cdr3_aa: CASSQVGFSGNTIYF
d_call: NA; v_call: TRBV19; clone_size: many; j_call: TRBJ2-5; cdr3_nt: TGTGCCAGTAGTACCCCCAGGGAGGAGACCCAGTACTTC; cdr3_aa: CASSTPREETQYF
d_call: TRBD1; v_call: TRBV6-1; clone_size: many; j_call: TRBJ2-7; cdr3_nt: TGTGCCAGCAGTAAACAGGGGGATCTCAACGAGCAGTACTTC; cdr3_aa: CASSKQGDLNEQYF
d_call: NA; v_call: TRBV4-2; clone_size: many; j_call: TRBJ2-5; cdr3_nt: TGTGCCAGCAGCCAAGGGGGGATCCAAGTCCGCCGCGCCGAGACCCAGTACTTC; cdr3_aa: CASSQGGIQVRRAETQYF
d_call: TRBD2; v_call: TRBV6-5; clone_size: NA; j_call: TRBJ2-2; cdr3_nt: TGTGCCAGCAGTTACGGGGGGGGACTGTCCGGGGAGCTGTTTTTT; cdr3_aa: CASSYGGGLSGELFF
d_call: TRBD1; v_call: TRBV20-1; clone_size: many; j_call: TRBJ1-1; cdr3_nt: TGCAGTGCTAGAGATGGGTACAGGGGGCTAGCCACTGAAGCTTTCTTT; cdr3_aa: CSARDGYRGLATEAFF
d_call: TRBD1; v_call: TRBV12-3/TRBV12-4; clone_size: NA; j_call: TRBJ1-5; cdr3_nt: TGTGCCAGCAGCCCCAGGGGGATGGCGTTATATAGCAATCAGCCCCAGCATTTT; cdr3_aa: CASSPRGMALYSNQPQHF
d_call: TRBD2; v_call: TRBV19; clone_size: once; j_call: TRBJ2-7; cdr3_nt: TGTGCCAGTAATCGGACTAGCGGGGACATAACCTACGAGCAGTACTTC; cdr3_aa: CASNRTSGDITYEQYF
d_call: NA; v_call: TRBV15; clone_size: many; j_call: TRBJ2-5; cdr3_nt: TGTGCCACCAGCAGAGATGGGTGGTGGAGACAAGAGACCCAGTACTTC; cdr3_aa: CATSRDGWWRQETQYF
d_call: NA; v_call: TRBV10-3; clone_size: many; j_call: TRBJ2-7; cdr3_nt: TGTGCCATCAGTGACCCAGGGACCTACGAGCAGTACTTC; cdr3_aa: CAISDPGTYEQYF
d_call: TRBD1; v_call: TRBV12-3/TRBV12-4; clone_size: few; j_call: TRBJ2-5; cdr3_nt: TGTGCCAGCAGTCAAAACAGGGGGCGGCAAGAGACCCAGTACTTC; cdr3_aa: CASSQNRGRQETQYF
d_call: TRBD1; v_call: TRBV7-9; clone_size: few; j_call: TRBJ1-5; cdr3_nt: TGTGCCAGCAGCTCGACAGGGGTGGGCGATCAGCCCCAGCATTTT; cdr3_aa: CASSSTGVGDQPQHF
d_call: NA; v_call: TRBV2; clone_size: many; j_call: TRBJ1-3; cdr3_nt: TGTGCCAGCCGGGACACCATCTCTGGAAACACCATATATTTT; cdr3_aa: CASRDTISGNTIYF
d_call: TRBD1; v_call: TRBV28; clone_size: many; j_call: TRBJ1-2; cdr3_nt: TGTGCCAGCAGTTCTTTCCCCGGGACAGGGGGCTATGGCTACACCTTC; cdr3_aa: CASSSFPGTGGYGYTF
d_call: NA; v_call: TRBV2; clone_size: many; j_call: TRBJ2-4; cdr3_nt: TGTGCCAGCGCCCACAGGGTCCGGAGACTAGCCAAAAACATTCAGTACTTC; cdr3_aa: CASAHRVRRLAKNIQYF
d_call: TRBD1; v_call: TRBV24-1; clone_size: many; j_call: TRBJ1-5; cdr3_nt: TGTGCCACCAGTCTGGGGCAAAGACAGGGGGGCAATCAGCCCCAGCATTTT; cdr3_aa: CATSLGQRQGGNQPQHF
d_call: TRBD1; v_call: TRBV9; clone_size: many; j_call: TRBJ2-7; cdr3_nt: TGTGCCAGCAGCGCGGACAGGGGGCGAAGGTACGAGCAGTACTTC; cdr3_aa: CASSADRGRRYEQYF
d_call: NA; v_call: TRBV20-1; clone_size: NA; j_call: TRBJ1-5; cdr3_nt: TGCAGTGTAGAAACAGGGCCCGATCAGCCCCAGCATTTT; cdr3_aa: CSVETGPDQPQHF
d_call: NA; v_call: TRBV15; clone_size: many; j_call: TRBJ1-1; cdr3_nt: TGTGCCACCAGCCTCGAGAACACTGAAGCTTTCTTT; cdr3_aa: CATSLENTEAFF
d_call: NA; v_call: TRBV7-8; clone_size: many; j_call: TRBJ2-7; cdr3_nt: TGTGCCAGCAGCTACCGGGCGGTCTACGAGCAGTACTTC; cdr3_aa: CASSYRAVYEQYF
d_call: TRBD1; v_call: TRBV6-1; clone_size: many; j_call: TRBJ1-1; cdr3_nt: TGTGCCAGCAGTGAAATCCAGGGGGCGTACACTGAAGCTTTCTTT; cdr3_aa: CASSEIQGAYTEAFF
d_call: TRBD1; v_call: TRBV19; clone_size: once; j_call: TRBJ1-1; cdr3_nt: TGTGCCAGTTCCAGACAGGGGCACACTGAAGCTTTCTTT; cdr3_aa: CASSRQGHTEAFF
d_call: NA; v_call: TRBV20-1; clone_size: many; j_call: TRBJ2-7; cdr3_nt: TGCAGTGCTAGAGATCCGCGGACACCCTACGAGCAGTACTTC; cdr3_aa: CSARDPRTPYEQYF
d_call: NA; v_call: TRBV4-1; clone_size: few; j_call: TRBJ1-1; cdr3_nt: TGCGCCAGCGGCCAAGTCGTTCGTGGAGTTGAAGCTTTCTTT; cdr3_aa: CASGQVVRGVEAFF
d_call: NA; v_call: TRBV9; clone_size: NA; j_call: TRBJ2-5; cdr3_nt: TGTGCCAGCAGTTTACTGGAGCTACAAGAGACCCAGTACTTC; cdr3_aa: CASSLLELQETQYF
d_call: TRBD2; v_call: TRBV3-1; clone_size: NA; j_call: TRBJ2-5; cdr3_nt: TGTGCCAGCAGCCGAAGACTAGCGGGGGGGAATATGGAGACCAAGTACTTC; cdr3_aa: CASSRRLAGGNMETKYF
d_call: NA; v_call: TRBV6-2/TRBV6-3; clone_size: NA; j_call: TRBJ1-5; cdr3_nt: TGTGCCAGCACCCTGATTAGCAATCAGCCCCAGCATTTT; cdr3_aa: CASTLISNQPQHF
d_call: NA; v_call: TRBV7-3; clone_size: many; j_call: TRBJ2-2; cdr3_nt: TGTGCCAGCAGCCCAGGCCGGTCCGGGGAGCTGTTTTTT; cdr3_aa: CASSPGRSGELFF
d_call: TRBD1; v_call: TRBV6-5; clone_size: NA; j_call: TRBJ1-1; cdr3_nt: TGTGCCAGCGTACTCGACAGGGGGAACACTGAAGCTTTCTTT; cdr3_aa: CASVLDRGNTEAFF
d_call: NA; v_call: TRBV5-1; clone_size: many; j_call: TRBJ1-3; cdr3_nt: TGCGCCAGCAGCTTGGGTGACAACTCTGGAAACACCATATATTTT; cdr3_aa: CASSLGDNSGNTIYF
d_call: TRBD2; v_call: TRBV12-5; clone_size: NA; j_call: TRBJ2-2; cdr3_nt: TGTGCTAGTGGTTCTCTAGCGGGGGGCCCGAACACCGGGGAGCTGTTTTTT; cdr3_aa: CASGSLAGGPNTGELFF
d_call: NA; v_call: TRBV29-1; clone_size: many; j_call: TRBJ1-5; cdr3_nt: TGCAGCGTGAGTGAGAATAGCAATCGGCCCCAGCATTTT; cdr3_aa: CSVSENSNRPQHF
d_call: TRBD1; v_call: TRBV3-1; clone_size: NA; j_call: TRBJ1-1; cdr3_nt: TGTGCCAGCAGCCTACCCCCGGGGACAGAGGGAGCTTTCTTT; cdr3_aa: CASSLPPGTEGAFF
d_call: NA; v_call: TRBV12-3/TRBV12-4; clone_size: many; j_call: TRBJ1-1; cdr3_nt: TGTGCCAGCACCCAAAGGAGCCTCAGGGCTTTCTTT; cdr3_aa: CASTQRSLRAFF
d_call: TRBD1; v_call: TRBV7-2; clone_size: NA; j_call: TRBJ2-1; cdr3_nt: TGTGCCAGCAGCTTAGCTGAGATGTTCCGGGACAGAGCGGCCAATGAGCAGTTCTTC; cdr3_aa: CASSLAEMFRDRAANEQFF
d_call: NA; v_call: TRBV5-1; clone_size: many; j_call: TRBJ1-1; cdr3_nt: TGCGCCAGCAGCTTGGGCCGGTTAGAAGCTTTCTTT; cdr3_aa: CASSLGRLEAFF
d_call: NA; v_call: TRBV9; clone_size: many; j_call: TRBJ1-2; cdr3_nt: TGTGCCAGCAGCCCCCAGGGGAGGGACTATGGCTACACCTTC; cdr3_aa: CASSPQGRDYGYTF
d_call: NA; v_call: TRBV6-5; clone_size: few; j_call: TRBJ2-5; cdr3_nt: TGTGCCAGCAGTCACTGGCGGGACAGCGCCCGGACCCAGTACTTC; cdr3_aa: CASSHWRDSARTQYF
d_call: NA; v_call: TRBV12-5; clone_size: NA; j_call: TRBJ1-2; cdr3_nt: TGTGCTAGTGGCTCAGAAGGGGCTGGCTATGGCTACACCTTC; cdr3_aa: CASGSEGAGYGYTF
d_call: TRBD1; v_call: TRBV10-3; clone_size: many; j_call: TRBJ2-7; cdr3_nt: TGTGCCATCAGTGTAGACAGGGGTTTATACGAGCAGTACTTC; cdr3_aa: CAISVDRGLYEQYF
d_call: TRBD1; v_call: TRBV18; clone_size: few; j_call: TRBJ1-1; cdr3_nt: TGTGCCAGCTCACCCGGGACAGGGGGAATAGGGTACACTGATGCTTTCTTT; cdr3_aa: CASSPGTGGIGYTDAFF
d_call: NA; v_call: TRBV7-2; clone_size: NA; j_call: TRBJ2-7; cdr3_nt: TGTGCCAGCAGCGCCGGAGGAACCTACGAGCAGTACTTC; cdr3_aa: CASSAGGTYEQYF
d_call: TRBD1; v_call: TRBV13; clone_size: NA; j_call: TRBJ2-6; cdr3_nt: TGTGCCAGCAGTAATACTCAGGGGGCAGGTGGGGCCAACGTCCTGACTTTC; cdr3_aa: CASSNTQGAGGANVLTF
d_call: NA; v_call: TRBV9; clone_size: many; j_call: TRBJ1-2; cdr3_nt: TGTGCCAGCAGCTCAAGTGATGGCTACACCTTC; cdr3_aa: CASSSSDGYTF
d_call: NA; v_call: TRBV28; clone_size: NA; j_call: TRBJ2-6; cdr3_nt: TGTGCCAGTTTCAGCATCTCGTTGACTGCTGGGGCCAACGTCCTGACTTTC; cdr3_aa: CASFSISLTAGANVLTF
d_call: TRBD2; v_call: TRBV6-2/TRBV6-3; clone_size: few; j_call: TRBJ2-5; cdr3_nt: TGTGCCAGCAGGAAACGGGAGGGCCGGGAGACCCAGTACTTC; cdr3_aa: CASRKREGRETQYF
d_call: NA; v_call: TRBV6-1; clone_size: NA; j_call: TRBJ2-7; cdr3_nt: TGTGCCAGCAGCCCCGCTAGGACATTCTCCTACGAGCAGTACTTC; cdr3_aa: CASSPARTFSYEQYF
d_call: NA; v_call: TRBV6-1; clone_size: NA; j_call: TRBJ2-7; cdr3_nt: TGTGCCAGCAGCTCCCGGGGAACCGAGCAGTACTTC; cdr3_aa: CASSSRGTEQYF